This TCR beta chain was captured by sequencing in a study of cytomegalovirus exposure and HLA in healthy donors. Study results and caveats: Several V segments, TRBV6-2 and TRBV6-3 among them, could not be told apart and were dropped.

Germline-derived CDR1 and CDR2 are SGHRS and YFSETQ. V shed 2 bases, J shed 7 bases, and the junction held 5 bases outside the gene matches. The CDR3 contains 14 residues. Regarding this clone: Its target is unknown.

PCR amplification relied on 60 Vbeta primers (plus 13 Jbeta primers). Repertoires were generated with immunoSEQ multiplex PCR, while TCRdb's copy carries only in-frame clones and drops some. Of 100,000 to 150,000 clones listed, approximately 80% were seen once; the top ten hold roughly 2.7%. Sample: PBMCs. This receptor was obtained from a man aged 50 or older in good health and CMV-seronegative. The V call is TRBV5-1, the J call TRBJ1-5; 8 nucleotides align to TRBD1. The CDR3 nucleotides are TGCGCCAGCAGCTTCGCTCCAGGGGGCCAGCCCCAGCATTTT. Encoded protein: CASSFAPGGQPQHF.